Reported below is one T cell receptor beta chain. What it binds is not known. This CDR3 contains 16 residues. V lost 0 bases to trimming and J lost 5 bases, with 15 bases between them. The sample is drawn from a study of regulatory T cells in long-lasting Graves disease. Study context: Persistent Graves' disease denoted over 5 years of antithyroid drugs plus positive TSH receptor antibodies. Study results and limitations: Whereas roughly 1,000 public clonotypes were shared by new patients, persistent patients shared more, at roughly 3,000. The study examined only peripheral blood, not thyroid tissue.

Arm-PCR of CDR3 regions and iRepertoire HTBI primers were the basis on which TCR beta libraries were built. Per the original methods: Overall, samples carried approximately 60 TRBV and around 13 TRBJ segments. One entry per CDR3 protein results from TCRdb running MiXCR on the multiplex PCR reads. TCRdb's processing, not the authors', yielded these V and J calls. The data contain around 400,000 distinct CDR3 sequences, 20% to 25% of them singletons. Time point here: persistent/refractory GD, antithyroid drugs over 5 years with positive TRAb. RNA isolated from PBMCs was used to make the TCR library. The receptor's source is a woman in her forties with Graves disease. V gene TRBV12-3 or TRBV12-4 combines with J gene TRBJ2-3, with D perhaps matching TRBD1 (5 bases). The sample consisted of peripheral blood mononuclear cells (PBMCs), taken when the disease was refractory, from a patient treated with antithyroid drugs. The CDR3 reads CASSLAPRDGEDTQYF. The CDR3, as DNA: TGTGCCAGCAGTTTAGCCCCCAGGGATGGAGAAGATACGCAGTATTTT.